The rows below give T cell receptor beta chains drawn from one sample of a study of cytomegalovirus exposure and HLA in healthy donors. The repertoire was sequenced with immunoSEQ multiplex PCR; TCRdb's copy has only in-frame clones and lacks some. The table has 90,000 to 95,000 clones, 80% seen once. Sequencing was carried out using PBMCs. Receptors were obtained from a man between 18 and 35 years old in good health and CMV-seronegative. The CDR3 runs from the conserved cysteine through the conserved F or W. Fields, in order: clone size, J gene, V gene, D gene, CDR3 DNA, CDR3 protein. D genes are given only for firm matches. Some rows have no size entry. The others give once, few or many, or a class for an expanded clone.

- TRBJ1-5 TRBV4-1 - TGCGCCAGCAGCCAAGATCAGGGGACGATCGGCAATCAGCCCCAGCATTTT CASSQDQGTIGNQPQHF
- TRBJ1-2 TRBV11-2 - TGTGCCAGCAGCTTAGCTTCCCGGGGACCGGGAGATGGCTACACCTTC CASSLASRGPGDGYTF
- TRBJ1-5 TRBV15 - TGTGCCACCAGCCACCACAGGGGCAATCAGCCCCAGCATTTT CATSHHRGNQPQHF
- TRBJ2-3 TRBV2 TRBD1 TGTGCCAGCAGTGAAGGACAGGGGAGCACAGATACGCAGTATTTT CASSEGQGSTDTQYF
few TRBJ1-2 TRBV4-2 - TGTGCCAGCAGCCAAGTGTCTGAAATTACAGGGAAAGGTGGCTACACCTTC CASSQVSEITGKGGYTF
- TRBJ2-5 TRBV2 TRBD2 TGTGCCAGCAGTGGACTAGCGGGGAATGAGCGGGAGACCCAGTACTTC CASSGLAGNERETQYF
- TRBJ1-1 TRBV5-5 TRBD1 TGTGCCAGCAGCTCGCTTACAGGGGACGCTTTCTTT CASSSLTGDAFF
- TRBJ2-7 TRBV25-1 TRBD1 TGTGCCAGCAGCCCTACAGGGGTGCGATACGAGCAGTACTTC CASSPTGVRYEQYF
- TRBJ2-7 TRBV2 TRBD1 TGTGCCAGCAGTCGAGGGACAGACCGTGGGGGCGAGCAGTACTTC CASSRGTDRGGEQYF
- TRBJ1-2 TRBV14 - TGTGCCAGCAGCCAAGATTGGCGGGGGGGCTACACCTTC CASSQDWRGGYTF
once TRBJ2-7 TRBV7-9 - TGTGCCAGCAGCTCGAGGGTGGACGAGCAGTACTTC CASSSRVDEQYF